The rows below give T cell receptor beta chains drawn from one sample of a study of T cell responses to AZD1222 COVID-19 vaccine. Produced via immunoSEQ multiplex PCR; TCRdb's table is partial and in-frame only. Here the sample spans about 130,000 clones, about 91% being singletons. The specimen was peripheral blood, collected on day 0 of AZD1222 vaccination. The receptors derive from an adult in good health. The CDR3 runs from the conserved cysteine through the conserved F or W. Fields, in order: D gene, clone size, J gene, V gene, CDR3 protein, CDR3 DNA. The D gene is left open where the match is weak. Only part of the rows carry a size: once, few, many, or a class if the clone is expanded.

>NA|NA|TRBJ1-6|TRBV7-9
CASSLAGAVHNSPLHF
TGTGCCAGCAGCTTAGCAGGGGCCGTCCATAATTCACCCCTCCACTTT
>NA|NA|TRBJ2-5|TRBV9
CASSAGSRDFQETQYF
TGTGCCAGCAGCGCCGGATCCCGGGACTTCCAAGAGACCCAGTACTTC
>NA|NA|TRBJ1-2|TRBV9
CATPDSKYGYTF
TGTGCCACTCCGGACAGTAAGTATGGCTACACCTTC
>NA|NA|TRBJ2-2|TRBV27
CASSFVSMNTGELFF
TGTGCCAGCAGTTTTGTGTCCATGAACACCGGGGAGCTGTTTTTT
>NA|NA|TRBJ2-7|TRBV5-4
CASKPMGGNYEQYF
TGTGCCAGCAAACCGATGGGCGGGAACTACGAGCAGTACTTC
>TRBD1|NA|TRBJ2-7|TRBV4-1
CASSQADRGTYEQYF
TGCGCCAGCAGCCAAGCGGACAGGGGTACCTACGAGCAGTACTTC
>NA|NA|TRBJ1-2|TRBV11-2
CASSSGKGNIAYTF
TGTGCCAGCAGCTCGGGGAAGGGAAATATAGCCTACACCTTC
>NA|NA|TRBJ2-5|TRBV5-1
CASSLDILEGTQYF
TGCGCCAGCAGCTTGGACATACTAGAAGGGACCCAGTACTTC
>TRBD1|NA|TRBJ1-6|TRBV2
CASSVQGIDNSPLHF
TGTGCCAGCAGTGTACAGGGGATCGATAATTCACCCCTCCACTTT
>NA|NA|TRBJ1-6|TRBV30
CAWSVGLVNSPLHF
TGTGCCTGGAGTGTGGGACTGGTAAATTCACCCCTCCACTTT
>TRBD2|NA|TRBJ2-3|TRBV7-2
CASSLAGGTPDTQYF
TGTGCCAGCAGCTTAGCCGGGGGGACCCCCGATACGCAGTATTTT
>NA|NA|TRBJ2-2|TRBV7-9
CASSLSAGPSTGELFF
TGTGCCAGCAGCTTATCGGCGGGCCCCTCAACCGGGGAGCTGTTTTTT
>NA|NA|TRBJ1-2|TRBV16
CASSLTVDGYTF
TGTGCCAGCAGCTTGACAGTTGATGGCTACACCTTC
>TRBD1|NA|TRBJ1-3|TRBV3-1/TRBV3-2
CASSQEWRTGFTSGNTIYF
TGTGCCAGCAGCCAAGAGTGGCGGACAGGGTTTACCTCTGGAAACACCATATATTTT
>TRBD1|NA|TRBJ2-7|TRBV9
CASSVGQGFFYEQYF
TGTGCCAGCAGCGTAGGACAGGGGTTTTTCTACGAGCAGTACTTC
>NA|NA|TRBJ1-2|TRBV2
CASSGRQNYGYTF
TGTGCCAGCAGTGGGAGACAAAACTATGGCTACACCTTC
>NA|once|TRBJ1-1|TRBV3-1/TRBV3-2
CAGSLRGEAFF
TGTGCCGGCAGCCTTAGAGGTGAAGCTTTCTTT
>TRBD1|NA|TRBJ2-7|TRBV3-1/TRBV3-2
CASSHRGIGYEQYF
TGTGCCAGCAGCCACAGGGGGATCGGATACGAGCAGTACTTC
>NA|NA|TRBJ1-1|TRBV14
CASRTGANTEAFF
TGTGCCAGCAGGACGGGGGCCAACACTGAAGCTTTCTTT
>TRBD1|NA|TRBJ1-5|TRBV18
CASSPGTDDQPQHF
TGTGCCAGCTCACCGGGGACAGATGATCAGCCCCAGCATTTT
>TRBD2|NA|TRBJ2-3|TRBV5-1
CASSLAPPSAGVTDTQYF
TGCGCCAGCAGCTTGGCCCCCCCGTCAGCGGGGGTCACAGATACGCAGTATTTT
>NA|NA|TRBJ2-5|TRBV5-5
CASSLNYQETQYF
TGTGCCAGCAGCTTGAATTACCAAGAGACCCAGTACTTC
>NA|NA|TRBJ1-2|TRBV15
CATSRGQTTMGYTF
TGTGCCACCAGCAGAGGGCAGACAACTATGGGCTACACCTTC
>TRBD1|NA|TRBJ2-1|TRBV7-2
CASQPSWTGVSRRHNEQFF
TGTGCCAGCCAGCCGTCCTGGACAGGGGTGTCCCGACGTCACAATGAGCAGTTCTTC
>TRBD1|NA|TRBJ2-1|TRBV6-5
CASSRGQKAYNEQFF
TGTGCCAGCAGCCGGGGACAGAAGGCCTACAATGAGCAGTTCTTC
>NA|NA|TRBJ2-1|TRBV11-2
CASSLEGSPPMDEQFF
TGTGCCAGCAGCTTAGAGGGGAGCCCCCCTATGGATGAGCAGTTCTTC